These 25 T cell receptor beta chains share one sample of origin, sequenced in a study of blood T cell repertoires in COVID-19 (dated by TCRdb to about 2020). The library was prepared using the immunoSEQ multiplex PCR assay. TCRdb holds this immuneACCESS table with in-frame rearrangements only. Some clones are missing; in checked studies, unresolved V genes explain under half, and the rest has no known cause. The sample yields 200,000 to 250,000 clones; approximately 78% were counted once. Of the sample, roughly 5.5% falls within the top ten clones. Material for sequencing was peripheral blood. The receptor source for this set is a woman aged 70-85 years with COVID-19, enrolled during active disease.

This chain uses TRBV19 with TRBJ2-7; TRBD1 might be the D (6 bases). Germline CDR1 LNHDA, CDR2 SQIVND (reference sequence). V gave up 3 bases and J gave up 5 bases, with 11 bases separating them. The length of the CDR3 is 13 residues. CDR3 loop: CASSITGSDEQYF. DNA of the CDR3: TGTGCCAGTAGTATTACAGGGAGCGACGAGCAGTACTTC.

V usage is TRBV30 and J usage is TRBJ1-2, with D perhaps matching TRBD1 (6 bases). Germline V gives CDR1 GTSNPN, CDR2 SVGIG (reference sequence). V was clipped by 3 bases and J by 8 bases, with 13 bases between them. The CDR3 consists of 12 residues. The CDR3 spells CAWSSRTVGYTF. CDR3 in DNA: TGTGCCTGGAGCTCTCGGACAGTAGGCTACACCTTC.

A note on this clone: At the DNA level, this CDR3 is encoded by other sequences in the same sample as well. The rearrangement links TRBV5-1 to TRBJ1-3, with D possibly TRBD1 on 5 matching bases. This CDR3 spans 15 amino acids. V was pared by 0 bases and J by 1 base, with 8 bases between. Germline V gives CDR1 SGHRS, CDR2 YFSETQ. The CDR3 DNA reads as TGCGCCAGCAGCTTGGCGGGGGTTTCTGGAAACACCATATATTTT. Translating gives CASSLAGVSGNTIYF.

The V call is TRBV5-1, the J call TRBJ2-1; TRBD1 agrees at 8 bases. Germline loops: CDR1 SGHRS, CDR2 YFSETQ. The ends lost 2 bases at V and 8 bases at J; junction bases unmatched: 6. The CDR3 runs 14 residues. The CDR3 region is CASSLDRGGDEQFF. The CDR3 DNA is TGCGCCAGCAGCTTAGACAGGGGAGGCGATGAGCAGTTCTTC.

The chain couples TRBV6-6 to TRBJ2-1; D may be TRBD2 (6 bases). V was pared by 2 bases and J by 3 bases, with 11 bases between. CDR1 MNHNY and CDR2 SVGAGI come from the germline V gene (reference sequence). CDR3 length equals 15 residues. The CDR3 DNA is TGTGCCAGCAGTTACAGTCGGGGGAGCTACAATGAGCAGTTCTTC. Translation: CASSYSRGSYNEQFF.

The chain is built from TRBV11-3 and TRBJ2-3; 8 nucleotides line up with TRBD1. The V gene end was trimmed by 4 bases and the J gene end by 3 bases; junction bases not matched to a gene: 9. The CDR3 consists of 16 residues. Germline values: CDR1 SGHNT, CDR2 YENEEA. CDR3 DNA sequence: TGTGCCAGCAGCTCCGGACAGGGAGGACGGACAGATACGCAGTATTTT. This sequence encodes CASSSGQGGRTDTQYF.

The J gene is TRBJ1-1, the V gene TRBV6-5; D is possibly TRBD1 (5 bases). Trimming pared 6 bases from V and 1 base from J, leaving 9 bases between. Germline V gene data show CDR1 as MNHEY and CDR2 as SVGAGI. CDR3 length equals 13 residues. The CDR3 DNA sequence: TGTGCCAGCAGGACCGGACAGAACACTGAAGCTTTCTTT. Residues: CASRTGQNTEAFF.

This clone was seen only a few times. DNA for the CDR3: TGTGCCACCAGTGATGCAATGACTGCCCACTACGAGCAGTACTTC. This encodes CATSDAMTAHYEQYF. V usage is TRBV24-1 and J usage is TRBJ2-7; D is unresolved. The CDR3 has 15 amino acids. In germline, CDR1 is KGHDR, CDR2 SFDVKD. Trimming removed 3 bases at V and 3 bases at J, with 14 bases between.

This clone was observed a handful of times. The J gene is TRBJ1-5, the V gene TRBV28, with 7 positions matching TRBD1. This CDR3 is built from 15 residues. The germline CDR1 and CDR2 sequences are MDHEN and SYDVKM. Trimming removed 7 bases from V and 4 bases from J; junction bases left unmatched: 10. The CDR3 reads CASIKIDRVNQPQHF. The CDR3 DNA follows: TGTGCCAGCATCAAAATTGACAGGGTAAATCAGCCCCAGCATTTT. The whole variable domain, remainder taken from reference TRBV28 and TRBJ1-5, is DVKVTQSSRYLVKRTGEKVFLECVQDMDHENMFWYRQDPGLGLRLIYFSYDVKMKEKGDIPEGYSVSREKKERFSLILESASTNQTSMYLCASIKIDRVNQPQHFGDGTRLSIL.

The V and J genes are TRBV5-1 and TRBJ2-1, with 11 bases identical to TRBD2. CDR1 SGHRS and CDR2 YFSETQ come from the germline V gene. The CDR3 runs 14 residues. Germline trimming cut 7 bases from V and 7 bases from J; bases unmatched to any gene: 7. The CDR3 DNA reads TGCGCCAGCTCCGGGGCTAGCGGGGGGAATGAGCAGTTCTTC. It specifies CASSGASGGNEQFF.

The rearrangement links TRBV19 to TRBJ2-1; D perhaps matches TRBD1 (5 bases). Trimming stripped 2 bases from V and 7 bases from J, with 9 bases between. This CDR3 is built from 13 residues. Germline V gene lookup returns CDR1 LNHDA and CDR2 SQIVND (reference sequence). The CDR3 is CASSIIKGNEQFF. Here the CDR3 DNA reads TGTGCCAGTAGTATAATTAAGGGGAATGAGCAGTTCTTC.

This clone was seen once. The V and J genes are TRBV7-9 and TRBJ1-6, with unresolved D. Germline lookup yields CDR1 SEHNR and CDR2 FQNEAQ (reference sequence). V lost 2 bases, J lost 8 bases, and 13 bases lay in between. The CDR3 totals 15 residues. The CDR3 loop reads CASSLLGVVDSPLHF. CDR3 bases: TGTGCCAGCAGCTTACTGGGAGTCGTTGATTCACCCCTCCACTTT. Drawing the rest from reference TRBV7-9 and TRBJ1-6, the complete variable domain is DTGVSQNPRHKITKRGQNVTFRCDPISEHNRLYWYRQTLGQGPEFLTYFQNEAQLEKSRLLSDRFSAERPKGSFSTLEIQRTEQGDSAMYLCASSLLGVVDSPLHFGNGTRLTVT.

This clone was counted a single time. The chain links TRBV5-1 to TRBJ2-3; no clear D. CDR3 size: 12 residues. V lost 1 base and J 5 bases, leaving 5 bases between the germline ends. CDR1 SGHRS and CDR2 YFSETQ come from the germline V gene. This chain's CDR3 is CASSLLLDTQYF. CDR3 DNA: TGCGCCAGCAGCTTGCTCCTAGATACGCAGTATTTT. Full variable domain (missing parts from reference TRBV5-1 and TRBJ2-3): KAGVTQTPRYLIKTRGQQVTLSCSPISGHRSVSWYQQTPGQGLQFLFEYFSETQRNKGNFPGRFSGRQFSNSRSEMNVSTLELGDSALYLCASSLLLDTQYFGPGTRLTVL.

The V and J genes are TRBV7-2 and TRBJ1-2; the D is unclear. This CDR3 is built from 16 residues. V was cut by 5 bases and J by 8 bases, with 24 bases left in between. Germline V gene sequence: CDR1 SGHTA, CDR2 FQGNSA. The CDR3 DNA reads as TGTGCCAGCAGCCCAACCGGGAACCACCTACTTAGGGGCTACACCTTC. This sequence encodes CASSPTGNHLLRGYTF.

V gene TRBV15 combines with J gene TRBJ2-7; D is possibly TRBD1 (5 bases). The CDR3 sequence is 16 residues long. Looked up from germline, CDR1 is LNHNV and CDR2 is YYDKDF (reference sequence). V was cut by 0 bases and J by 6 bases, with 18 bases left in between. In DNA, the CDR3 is TGTGCCACCAGCAGAGAACCACAGGTTATTTTCTCCGAGCAGTACTTC. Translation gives CATSREPQVIFSEQYF.

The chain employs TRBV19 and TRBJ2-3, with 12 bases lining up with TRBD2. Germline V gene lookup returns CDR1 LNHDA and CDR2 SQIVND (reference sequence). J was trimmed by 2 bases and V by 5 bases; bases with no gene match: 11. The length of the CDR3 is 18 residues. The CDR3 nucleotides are TGTGCCAGTAGTCTTCTTGGGACTAGCGGGTCCTCCACAGATACGCAGTATTTT. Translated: CASSLLGTSGSSTDTQYF.

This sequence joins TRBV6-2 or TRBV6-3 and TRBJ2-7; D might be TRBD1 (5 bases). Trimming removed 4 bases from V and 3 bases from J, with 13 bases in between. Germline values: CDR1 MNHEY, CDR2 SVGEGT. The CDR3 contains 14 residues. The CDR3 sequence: CASSLRQISYEQYF. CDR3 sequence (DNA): TGTGCCAGCAGTTTACGACAGATAAGCTACGAGCAGTACTTC.

The CDR3 reads CASGGQPINTEAFF. The CDR3 DNA follows: TGTGCCAGCGGCGGACAGCCTATCAACACTGAAGCTTTCTTT. The chain is built from TRBV6-5 and TRBJ1-1, with D perhaps matching TRBD1 (6 bases). CDR3 length equals 14 residues. V lost 8 bases to trimming and J lost 2 bases, with 15 bases between them. Germline V gene lookup returns CDR1 MNHEY and CDR2 SVGAGI.

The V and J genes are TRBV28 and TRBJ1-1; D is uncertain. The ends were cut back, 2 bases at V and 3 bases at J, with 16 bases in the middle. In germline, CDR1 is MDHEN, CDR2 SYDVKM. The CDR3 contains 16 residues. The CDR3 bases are TGTGCCAGCAGTTTAAGTTTAAGCGGCAGATACACTGAAGCTTTCTTT. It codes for CASSLSLSGRYTEAFF.

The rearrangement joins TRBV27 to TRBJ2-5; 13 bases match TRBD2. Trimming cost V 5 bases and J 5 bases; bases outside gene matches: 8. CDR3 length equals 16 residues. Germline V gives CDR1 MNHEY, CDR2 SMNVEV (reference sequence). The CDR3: CASSPRLAGGSETQYF. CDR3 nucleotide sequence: TGTGCCAGCAGTCCCCGACTAGCGGGAGGTTCCGAGACCCAGTACTTC.

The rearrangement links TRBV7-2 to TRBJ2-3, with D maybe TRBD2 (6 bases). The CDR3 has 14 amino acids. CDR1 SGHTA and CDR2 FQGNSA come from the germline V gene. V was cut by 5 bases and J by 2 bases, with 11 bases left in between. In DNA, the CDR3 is TGTGCCAGCAGCAAGGCGGGACCCACAGATACGCAGTATTTT. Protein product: CASSKAGPTDTQYF.

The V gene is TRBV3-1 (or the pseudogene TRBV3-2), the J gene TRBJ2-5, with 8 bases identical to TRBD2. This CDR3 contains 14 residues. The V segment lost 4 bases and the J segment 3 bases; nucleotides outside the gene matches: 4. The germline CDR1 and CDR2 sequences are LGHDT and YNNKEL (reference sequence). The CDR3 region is CASSLRAGEETQYF. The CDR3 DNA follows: TGTGCCAGCAGCCTGAGAGCGGGAGAAGAGACCCAGTACTTC.

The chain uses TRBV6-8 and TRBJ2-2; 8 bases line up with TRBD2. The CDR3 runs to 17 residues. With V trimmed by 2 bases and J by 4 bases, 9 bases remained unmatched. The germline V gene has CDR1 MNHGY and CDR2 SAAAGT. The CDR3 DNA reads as TGTGCCAGCAGTTACCAACGGGGGGGGACGGGCACCGGGGAGCTGTTTTTT. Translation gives CASSYQRGGTGTGELFF.

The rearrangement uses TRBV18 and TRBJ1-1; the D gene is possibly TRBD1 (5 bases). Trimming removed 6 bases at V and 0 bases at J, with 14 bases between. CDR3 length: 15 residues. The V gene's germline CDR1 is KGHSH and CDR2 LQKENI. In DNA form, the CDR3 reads TGTGCCAGCTCCCCCCTGGAGGGGATGAACACTGAAGCTTTCTTT. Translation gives CASSPLEGMNTEAFF.

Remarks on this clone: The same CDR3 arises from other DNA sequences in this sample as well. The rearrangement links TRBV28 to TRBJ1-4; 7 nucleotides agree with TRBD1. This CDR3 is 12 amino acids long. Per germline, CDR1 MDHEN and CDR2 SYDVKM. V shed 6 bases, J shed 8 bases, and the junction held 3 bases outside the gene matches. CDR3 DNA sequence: TGTGCCAGCAGACAGGGGAACGAAAAACTGTTTTTT. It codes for CASRQGNEKLFF.